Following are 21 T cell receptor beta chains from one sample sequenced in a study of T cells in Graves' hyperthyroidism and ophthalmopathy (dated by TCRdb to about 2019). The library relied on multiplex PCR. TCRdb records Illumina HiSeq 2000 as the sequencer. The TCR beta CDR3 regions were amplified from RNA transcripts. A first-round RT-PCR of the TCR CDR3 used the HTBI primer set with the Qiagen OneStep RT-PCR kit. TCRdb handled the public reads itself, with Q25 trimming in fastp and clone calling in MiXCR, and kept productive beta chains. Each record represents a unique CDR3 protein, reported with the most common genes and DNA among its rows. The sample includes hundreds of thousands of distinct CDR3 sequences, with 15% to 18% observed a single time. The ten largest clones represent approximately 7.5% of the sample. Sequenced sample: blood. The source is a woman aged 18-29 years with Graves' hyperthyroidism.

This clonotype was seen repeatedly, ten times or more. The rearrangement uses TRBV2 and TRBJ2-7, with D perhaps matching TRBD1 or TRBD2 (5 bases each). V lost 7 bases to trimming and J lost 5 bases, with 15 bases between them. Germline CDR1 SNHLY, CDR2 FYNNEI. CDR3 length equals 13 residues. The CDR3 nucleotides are TGTGCCAGCAACCCAGTCAGGGACCACGAGCAGTACTTC. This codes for CASNPVRDHEQYF.

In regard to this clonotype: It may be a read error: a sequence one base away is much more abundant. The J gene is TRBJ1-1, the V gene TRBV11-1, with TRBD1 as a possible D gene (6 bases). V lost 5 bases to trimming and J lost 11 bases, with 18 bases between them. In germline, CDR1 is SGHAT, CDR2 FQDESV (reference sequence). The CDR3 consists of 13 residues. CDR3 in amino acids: CASSPQGGIGAFF. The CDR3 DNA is TGTGCCAGCAGCCCACAGGGAGGGATTGGGGCTTTCTTT.

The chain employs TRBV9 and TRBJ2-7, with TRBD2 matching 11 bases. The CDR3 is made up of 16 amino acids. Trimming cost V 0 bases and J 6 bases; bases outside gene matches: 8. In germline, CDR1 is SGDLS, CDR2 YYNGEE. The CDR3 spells CASSVGNSGGAREQYF. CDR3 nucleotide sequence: TGTGCCAGCAGCGTAGGAAATAGCGGGGGGGCTCGCGAGCAGTACTTC.

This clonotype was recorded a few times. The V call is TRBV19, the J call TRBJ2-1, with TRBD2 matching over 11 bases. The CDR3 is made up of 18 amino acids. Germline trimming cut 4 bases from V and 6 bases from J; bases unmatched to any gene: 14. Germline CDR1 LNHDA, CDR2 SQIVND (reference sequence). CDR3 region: CASSKTTLAGGIINEQFF. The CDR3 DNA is TGTGCCAGTAGTAAGACAACTTTAGCGGGAGGGATTATCAATGAGCAGTTCTTC.

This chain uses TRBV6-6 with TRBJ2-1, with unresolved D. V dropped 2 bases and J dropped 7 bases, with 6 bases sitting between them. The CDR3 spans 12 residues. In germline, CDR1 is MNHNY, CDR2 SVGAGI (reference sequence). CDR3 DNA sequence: TGTGCCAGCAGTTACGCAGAGAATGAGCAGTTCTTC. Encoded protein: CASSYAENEQFF.

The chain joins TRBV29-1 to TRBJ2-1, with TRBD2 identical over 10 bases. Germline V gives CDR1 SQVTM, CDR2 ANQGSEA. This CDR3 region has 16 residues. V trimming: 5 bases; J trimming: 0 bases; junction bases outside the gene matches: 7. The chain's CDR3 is CSVFWTSGSSYNEQFF. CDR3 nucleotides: TGCAGCGTTTTCTGGACTAGCGGAAGCTCCTACAATGAGCAGTTCTTC.

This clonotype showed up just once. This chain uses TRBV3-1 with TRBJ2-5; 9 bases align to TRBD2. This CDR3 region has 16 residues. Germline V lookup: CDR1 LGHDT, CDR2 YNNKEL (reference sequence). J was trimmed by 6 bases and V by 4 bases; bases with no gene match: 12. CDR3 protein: CASSPRAGAGGQTQYF. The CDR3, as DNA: TGTGCCAGCAGCCCCAGAGCGGGGGCGGGGGGGCAGACCCAGTACTTC.

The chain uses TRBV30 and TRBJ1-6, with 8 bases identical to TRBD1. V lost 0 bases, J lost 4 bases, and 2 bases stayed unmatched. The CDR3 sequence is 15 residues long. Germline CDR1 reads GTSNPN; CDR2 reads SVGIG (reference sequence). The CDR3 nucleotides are TGTGCCTGGAGTGTGGGACAGGATTATAATTCACCCCTCCACTTT. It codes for CAWSVGQDYNSPLHF.

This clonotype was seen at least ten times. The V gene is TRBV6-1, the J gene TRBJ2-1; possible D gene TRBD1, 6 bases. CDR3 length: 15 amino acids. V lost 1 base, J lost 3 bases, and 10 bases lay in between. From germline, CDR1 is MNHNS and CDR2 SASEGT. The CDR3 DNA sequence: TGTGCCAGCAGTGAAGAGGCAGGGGACTACAATGAGCAGTTCTTC. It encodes CASSEEAGDYNEQFF.

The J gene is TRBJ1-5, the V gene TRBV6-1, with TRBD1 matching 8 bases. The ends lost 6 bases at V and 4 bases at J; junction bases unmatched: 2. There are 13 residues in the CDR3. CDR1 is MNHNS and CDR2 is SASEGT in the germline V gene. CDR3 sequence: CASRGQVNQPQHF. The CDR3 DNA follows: TGTGCCAGCAGGGGACAGGTTAATCAGCCCCAGCATTTT.

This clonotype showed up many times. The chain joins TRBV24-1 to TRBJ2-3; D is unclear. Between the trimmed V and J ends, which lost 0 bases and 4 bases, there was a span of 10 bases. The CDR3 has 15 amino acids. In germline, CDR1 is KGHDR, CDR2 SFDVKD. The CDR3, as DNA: TGTGCCACCAGTGATTTGCGACCGGGCGCAGATACGCAGTATTTT. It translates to CATSDLRPGADTQYF.

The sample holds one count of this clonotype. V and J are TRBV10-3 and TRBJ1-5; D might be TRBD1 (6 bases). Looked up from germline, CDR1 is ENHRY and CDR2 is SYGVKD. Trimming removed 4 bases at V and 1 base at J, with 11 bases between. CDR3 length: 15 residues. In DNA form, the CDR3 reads TGTGCCATCAGTGCTGCACAGGGAAGCAATCAGCCCCAGCATTTT. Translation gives CAISAAQGSNQPQHF.

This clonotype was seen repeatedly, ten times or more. The chain's CDR3 is CASSFGTQRNEQFF. In DNA, the CDR3 is TGTGCCAGCAGCTTCGGGACTCAGCGCAATGAGCAGTTCTTC. The chain recombines TRBV7-8 with TRBJ2-1; D possibly corresponds to TRBD2 (6 bases). Trimming shortened V by 3 bases and J by 6 bases, and 12 bases separated the two germline ends. Germline CDR1 SGHVS, CDR2 FQNEAQ. This CDR3 region has 14 residues.

CDR3 amino acids: CASSLQGAANEKLFF. CDR3 DNA: TGTGCCAGTAGTCTTCAGGGGGCGGCTAATGAAAAACTGTTTTTT. The V gene is TRBV19, the J gene TRBJ1-4; TRBD1 agrees at 8 bases. Germline V gene lookup returns CDR1 LNHDA and CDR2 SQIVND (reference sequence). The CDR3 totals 15 residues. After removal of 5 bases from V and 3 bases from J, the junction contained 5 bases not matched to a gene.

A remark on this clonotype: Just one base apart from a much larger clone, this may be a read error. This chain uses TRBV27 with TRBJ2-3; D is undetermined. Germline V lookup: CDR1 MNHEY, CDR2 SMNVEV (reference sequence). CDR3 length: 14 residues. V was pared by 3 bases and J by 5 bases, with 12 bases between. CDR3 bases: TGTGCCAGCAGTTTGACGGAATCGAGAGATACGCAGTATTTT. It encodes CASSLTESRDTQYF.

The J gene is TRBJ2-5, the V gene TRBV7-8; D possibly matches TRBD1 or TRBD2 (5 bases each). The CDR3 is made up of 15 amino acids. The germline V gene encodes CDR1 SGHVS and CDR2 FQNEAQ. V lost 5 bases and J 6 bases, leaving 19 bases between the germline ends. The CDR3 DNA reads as TGTGCCAGCAGCCCTCGGGGTGGGGACGGGCAGACCCAGTACTTC. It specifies CASSPRGGDGQTQYF. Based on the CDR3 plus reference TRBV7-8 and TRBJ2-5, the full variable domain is GAGVSQSPRYKVAKRGQDVALRCDPISGHVSLFWYQQALGQGPEFLTYFQNEAQLDKSGLPSDRFFAERPEGSVSTLKIQRTQQEDSAVYLCASSPRGGDGQTQYFGPGTRLLVL.

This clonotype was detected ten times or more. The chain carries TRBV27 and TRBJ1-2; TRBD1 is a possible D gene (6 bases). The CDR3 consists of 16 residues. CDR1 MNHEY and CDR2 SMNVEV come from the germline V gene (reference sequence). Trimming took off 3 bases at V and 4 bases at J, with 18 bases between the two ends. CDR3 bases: TGTGCCAGCAGTTTTCAAGGGGGGGCACCAGGCTATGGCTACACCTTC. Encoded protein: CASSFQGGAPGYGYTF.

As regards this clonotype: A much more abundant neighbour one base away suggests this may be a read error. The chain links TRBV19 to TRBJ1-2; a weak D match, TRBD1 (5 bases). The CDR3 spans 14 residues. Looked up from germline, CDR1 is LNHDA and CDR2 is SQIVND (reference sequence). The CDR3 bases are TGTGCCAGTAGCCTCCGGGACCGCAACTATGGCTTCACCTTC. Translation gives CASSLRDRNYGFTF.

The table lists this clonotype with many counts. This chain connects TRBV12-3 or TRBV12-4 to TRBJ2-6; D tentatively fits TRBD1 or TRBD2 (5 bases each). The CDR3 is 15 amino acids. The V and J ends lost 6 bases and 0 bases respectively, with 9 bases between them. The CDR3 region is CASRGTLSGANVLTF. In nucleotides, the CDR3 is TGTGCCAGCAGGGGGACCCTCTCTGGGGCCAACGTCCTGACTTTC.

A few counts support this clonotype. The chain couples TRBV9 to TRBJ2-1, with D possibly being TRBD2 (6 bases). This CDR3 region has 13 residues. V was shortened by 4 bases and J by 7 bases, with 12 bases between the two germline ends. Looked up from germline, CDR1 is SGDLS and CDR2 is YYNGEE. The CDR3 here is CASSPLRGNEQFF. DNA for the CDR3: TGTGCCAGCAGCCCCCTTCGGGGGAATGAGCAGTTCTTC.

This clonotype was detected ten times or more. Written as DNA, the CDR3 is TGTGCCAGCAGCCCACAGACAGGGCCGAACACTGAAGCTTTCTTT. Its translation: CASSPQTGPNTEAFF. V and J are TRBV6-1 and TRBJ1-1; TRBD1 agrees at 7 bases. The CDR3 is made up of 15 amino acids. The V segment lost 6 bases and the J segment 1 base; nucleotides outside the gene matches: 8. The V gene's germline CDR1 is MNHNS and CDR2 SASEGT.